This TCR beta chain stems from a study of Ad26.COV2.S vaccination and SARS-CoV-2 variants. Study-level information: Ad26.COV2.S, an intramuscular injection, was given once or twice 56 days apart.

Treatment in this sample: about 20 received Ad26.COV2.S at low or high dose, single or two shots; 5 received placebo; per-sample allocation not given. Samples came from day 63 after the first vaccine or placebo injection. Method: immunoSEQ multiplex PCR; TCRdb's copy keeps in-frame clones and lacks some. The sample has 300,000 to 350,000 clones, approximately 86% seen once. This CDR3 spans 14 amino acids. Germline assignment: CDR1 SGHAT and CDR2 FQNNGV. The V end lost 5 bases, the J end lost 4 bases, and 15 bases lay between the germline ends. This receptor was obtained from a person aged 18 to 65 who received the Ad26.COV2.S COVID-19 vaccine or a placebo. Sequencing used peripheral blood, obtained in a trial of Ad26.COV2.S vaccine versus placebo. The gene calls are TRBV11-2 and TRBJ2-7; D is perhaps TRBD1 (6 bases). The CDR3 DNA follows: TGTGCCAGCAGCCGGGACATAGTGGGGTACGAGCAGTACTTC. It translates to CASSRDIVGYEQYF.